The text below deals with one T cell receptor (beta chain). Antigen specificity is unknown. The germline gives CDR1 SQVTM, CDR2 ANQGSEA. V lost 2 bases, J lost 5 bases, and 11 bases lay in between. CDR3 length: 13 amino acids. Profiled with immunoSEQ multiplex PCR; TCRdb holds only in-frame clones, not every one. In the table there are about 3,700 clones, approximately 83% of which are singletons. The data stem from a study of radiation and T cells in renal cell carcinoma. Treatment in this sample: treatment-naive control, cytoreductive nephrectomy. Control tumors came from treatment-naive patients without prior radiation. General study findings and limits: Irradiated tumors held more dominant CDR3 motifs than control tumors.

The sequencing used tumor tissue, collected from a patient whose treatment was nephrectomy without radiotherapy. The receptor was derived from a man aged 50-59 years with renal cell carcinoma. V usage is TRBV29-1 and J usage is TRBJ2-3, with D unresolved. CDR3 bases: TGCAGCGTTGAAAAGGGATTAGGAGATACGCAGTATTTT. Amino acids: CSVEKGLGDTQYF.